One T cell receptor beta chain is described in this entry. The antigen is not known. The hyperthyroidism was newly diagnosed and had lasted under 2 months; the patients were aged 18 to 65. The CDR3 regions of TCR beta were amplified from RNA transcripts. During a first-round RT-PCR of the TCR CDR3, the HTBI primer set was used. TCRdb re-analysed the multiplex PCR reads in MiXCR, keeping a single row per CDR3 protein. The table records about 580,000 distinct CDR3 sequences, approximately 44% of them present only once. The sample is drawn from a study of T cells in Graves' hyperthyroidism and ophthalmopathy. Whole-study results and caveats: Stable hyperthyroidism was separated from ophthalmopathy by a model based on 13 V-J features. In the blood, most expanded thyroid clonotypes above 0.001 appeared as well. Model output signaled ophthalmopathy a median about seven months ahead of onset.

Germline V CDR1 and CDR2: SEHNR, FQNEAQ (reference sequence). The CDR3 covers 11 residues. Trimming took off 3 bases at V and 9 bases at J, with 9 bases between the two ends. The chain is built from TRBV7-9 and TRBJ2-7; perhaps TRBD1 as D (6 bases). The source material was peripheral blood or thyroid tissue (not recorded which). The receptor's source is a woman aged 18-29 years with Graves' hyperthyroidism. In nucleotides, the CDR3 is TGTGCCAGCAGCTTGGGCAGGGGGCAGTACTTC. Translated, it gives CASSLGRGQYF.